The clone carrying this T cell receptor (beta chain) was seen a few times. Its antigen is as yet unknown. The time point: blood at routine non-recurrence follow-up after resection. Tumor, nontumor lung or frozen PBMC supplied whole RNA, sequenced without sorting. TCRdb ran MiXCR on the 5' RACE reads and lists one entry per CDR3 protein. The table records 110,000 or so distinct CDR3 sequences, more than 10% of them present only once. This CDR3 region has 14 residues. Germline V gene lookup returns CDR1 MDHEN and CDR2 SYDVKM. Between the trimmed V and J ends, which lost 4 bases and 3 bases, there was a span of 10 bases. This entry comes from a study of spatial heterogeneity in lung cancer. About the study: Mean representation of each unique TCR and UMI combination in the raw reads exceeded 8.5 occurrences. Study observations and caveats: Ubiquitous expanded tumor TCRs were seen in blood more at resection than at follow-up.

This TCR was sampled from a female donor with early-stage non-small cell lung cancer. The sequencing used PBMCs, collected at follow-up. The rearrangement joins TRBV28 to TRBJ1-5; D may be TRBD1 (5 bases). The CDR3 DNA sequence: TGTGCCAGCAGTTCAGACAGTGCCAATCAGCCCCAGCATTTT. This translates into CASSSDSANQPQHF.